Listed below are T cell receptor beta chains from one sample, sequenced in a study of lymphopenia after photon versus proton radiotherapy. The protocol was immunoSEQ multiplex PCR, while the TCRdb copy is restricted to in-frame clones and leaves out a portion. The table lists about 64,000 clones, around 90% of them singletons. The source material was peripheral blood, sampled from a patient treated with proton-based radiotherapy. The receptors were sampled from an elderly man with esophageal cancer. CDR3s leave out the opening cysteine and the closing phenylalanine or tryptophan.

v_call	j_call	cdr3_aa
TRBV4-3	TRBJ2-1	ASSQDPAAYNEQF
TRBV4-3	TRBJ1-2	ASSQGQGTGGYT
TRBV5-4	TRBJ2-7	ASSLKGRQTPYEQY
TRBV10-2	TRBJ2-1	ASPSRDGLRNEQF
TRBV30	TRBJ1-2	AWSPGLNYGYT
TRBV6-1	TRBJ2-1	ASRTTNEQF
TRBV2	TRBJ1-6	ASVEETYNSPLH
TRBV5-1	TRBJ1-6	ASSPEGVSPLH
TRBV10-2	TRBJ2-7	ASLGGTTTYEQY
TRBV9	TRBJ2-3	ASSVLAGMTTDTQY
TRBV29-1	TRBJ1-1	SVEDMNKNTEAF
TRBV11-3	TRBJ1-3	ASRTEDSGNTIY
TRBV30	TRBJ2-2	AWKSNSNTGELF
TRBV30	TRBJ2-5	AWSRNRGRETQY
TRBV4-3	TRBJ2-7	ASSQATLQEQY
TRBV30	TRBJ1-1	ATGEWDTEAF
TRBV29-1	TRBJ1-1	SVYDGGWATEAF
TRBV10-3	TRBJ1-1	AIRSWGPNTEAF
TRBV12-2	TRBJ2-5	ASRLGRDPSGGAQETQY
TRBV27	TRBJ1-1	ASQKQGVYTEAF
TRBV9	TRBJ2-2	ASSVDSMNTGELF
TRBV19	TRBJ1-1	ASSIGGAEAF
TRBV7-9	TRBJ2-7	ASSQTGGGLNEQY
TRBV11-2	TRBJ1-3	ASSLTGGSHSGNTIY
TRBV11-2	TRBJ2-7	ASSSIGLAGPYYEQY